The 11 T cell receptor beta chains below come from one sample, sequenced in a study of CXCR3-negative and CXCR3-positive naive CD8 T cells. The TRB cDNA libraries were prepared by 5' RACE with UMI labels. Each CDR3 protein gets one entry in TCRdb, which reprocessed the 5' RACE reads and gives no DNA. Its table lists about 130,000 distinct CDR3 sequences. Sequenced: naive CXCR3- CD8+ T cells from blood. Documented subset: CD45RO-CCR7+CD27+CD95- naive CD8+ T cells lacking CXCR3 (TNR3-). The receptors were sampled from a human donor in good health. Some clones in this sample may be carry-over from other donors' samples.

The chain joins TRBV3-1 to TRBJ2-5; the TCRdb call, TRBD1, lacks DNA for checking. This CDR3 has 15 residues. Germline CDR1 is LGHDT and CDR2 is YNNKEL (reference sequence). CDR3 protein: CASSQGDGEQETQYF.

The chain uses TRBV28 and TRBJ1-1; TCRdb returns TRBD1, unconfirmable since there is no DNA. CDR3 length: 14 amino acids. CDR1 and CDR2 from the germline V gene are MDHEN and SYDVKM. CDR3 sequence reads: CASSFGTGNTEAFF.

This chain uses TRBV28 with TRBJ2-3. CDR3 length equals 15 residues. Per the germline V gene, CDR1 is MDHEN and CDR2 is SYDVKM. The CDR3 loop reads CASSLMTGNTDTQYF.

This CDR3 reads CASSYSRFQPQHF. The chain is built from TRBV6-5 and TRBJ1-5. CDR3 length equals 13 residues. Per germline, CDR1 MNHEY and CDR2 SVGAGI.

Here the CDR3 reads CASSLGLGQEKNIQYF. The chain links TRBV7-8 to TRBJ2-4; TCRdb indicates TRBD1, and absent DNA this call remains unverified. CDR1 and CDR2 from the germline V gene are SGHVS and FQNEAQ. The CDR3 spans 16 residues.

The chain links TRBV9 to TRBJ1-5; TCRdb indicates TRBD1, and absent DNA this call remains unverified. The CDR3 contains 19 residues. Germline V gene data show CDR1 as SGDLS and CDR2 as YYNGEE. CDR3 sequence reads: CASSVRDRGGFLSNQPQHF.

V and J are TRBV20-1 and TRBJ2-1; TCRdb picks TRBD2, but there is no DNA to check that call. The CDR3 spans 16 residues. Germline assignment: CDR1 DFQATT and CDR2 SNEGSKA (reference sequence). CDR3 amino acids: CSARDERGGAYNEQFF.

The J gene is TRBJ2-3, the V gene TRBV5-4; there is no DNA to check the TCRdb D call of TRBD2. The CDR3 contains 17 residues. The germline CDR1 and CDR2 sequences are SGHNT and YYREEE (reference sequence). The CDR3 spells CASSLRKLSGSTDTQYF. Full variable domain (rest looked up from reference TRBV5-4 and TRBJ2-3): ETGVTQSPTHLIKTRGQQVTLRCSSQSGHNTVSWYQQALGQGPQFIFQYYREEENGRGNFPPRFSGLQFPNYSSELNVNALELDDSALYLCASSLRKLSGSTDTQYFGPGTRLTVL.

The chain links TRBV30 to TRBJ2-6. Germline V CDR1 and CDR2: GTSNPN, SVGIG (reference sequence). The CDR3 has 15 residues. CDR3 in amino acids: CAWTVGISGANVLTF.

The rearrangement uses TRBV27 and TRBJ1-5; checking the TCRdb D call of TRBD1 is not possible without DNA. The germline CDR1 and CDR2 sequences are MNHEY and SMNVEV (reference sequence). The CDR3 sequence is 13 residues long. CDR3 loop: CASSLGQYQPQHF.

The J gene is TRBJ2-6, the V gene TRBV7-6; TCRdb designates TRBD1, a call that cannot be tested without DNA. The CDR3 covers 16 residues. Germline lookup yields CDR1 SGHVS and CDR2 FNYEAQ. CDR3: CASSSQTGSGANVLTF.